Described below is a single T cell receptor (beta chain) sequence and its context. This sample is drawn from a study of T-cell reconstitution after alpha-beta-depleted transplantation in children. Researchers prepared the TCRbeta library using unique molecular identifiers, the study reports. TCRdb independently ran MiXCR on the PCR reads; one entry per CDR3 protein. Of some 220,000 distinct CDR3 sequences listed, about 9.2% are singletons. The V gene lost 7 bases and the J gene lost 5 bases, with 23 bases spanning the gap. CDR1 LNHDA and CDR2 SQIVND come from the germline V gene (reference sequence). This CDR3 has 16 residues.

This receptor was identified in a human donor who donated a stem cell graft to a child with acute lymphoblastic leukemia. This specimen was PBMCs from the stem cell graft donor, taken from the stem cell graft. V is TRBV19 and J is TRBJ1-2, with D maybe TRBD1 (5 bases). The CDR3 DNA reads TGTGCCAGTACCATGTTCTCAGGAACCCAGGGATATGGCTACACCTTC. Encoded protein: CASTMFSGTQGYGYTF.